Listed below are T cell receptor beta chains from one sample, sequenced in a study of blood T cell repertoires in COVID-19. The protocol was immunoSEQ multiplex PCR, while the TCRdb copy is restricted to in-frame clones and leaves out a portion. The data hold around 43,000 clones, with 86% observed a single time. Sequencing used peripheral blood. These receptors were collected from a man aged 50 to 60 in a cohort sampled during active COVID-19. CDR3s include the opening cysteine and the closing phenylalanine or tryptophan. D genes are given only for firm matches.

d_gene,v_gene,j_gene,CDR3aa,CDR3nt
-,TRBV4-3,TRBJ2-4,CASSQDNPEVGAAKNIQYF,TGCGCCAGCAGCCAAGATAATCCCGAGGTAGGGGCAGCCAAAAACATTCAGTACTTC
-,TRBV5-8,TRBJ1-1,CASSLVSNRPGTEAFF,TGTGCCAGCAGCTTAGTGTCAAACAGGCCGGGCACTGAAGCTTTCTTT
-,TRBV27,TRBJ2-2,CASSPDRIITGELFF,TGTGCCAGCAGTCCAGACAGGATAATCACCGGGGAGCTGTTTTTT
TRBD1,TRBV6-6,TRBJ1-2,CACRPGTGEANYGYTF,TGTGCCTGTCGTCCCGGGACAGGGGAAGCTAACTATGGCTACACCTTC
-,TRBV14,TRBJ1-1,CASSNRPGRTEAFF,TGTGCCAGCAGCAATCGGCCGGGGAGGACTGAAGCTTTCTTT
-,TRBV6-6,TRBJ1-1,CASSPAEGRTRGNTEAFF,TGTGCCAGCAGTCCCGCGGAGGGGCGGACTCGAGGGAACACTGAAGCTTTCTTT
-,TRBV14,TRBJ1-3,CASSQQGSGNTIYF,TGTGCCAGCAGCCAGCAGGGGTCTGGAAACACCATATATTTT
TRBD1,TRBV19,TRBJ1-4,CASTKVGTGAFGTNEKLFF,TGTGCCAGTACGAAGGTCGGGACAGGGGCATTTGGAACTAATGAAAAACTGTTTTTT
-,TRBV19,TRBJ1-1,CASSIVGGEAFF,TGTGCCAGTAGTATAGTCGGTGGTGAAGCTTTCTTT
-,TRBV5-5,TRBJ2-7,CASSLGQDTYEQYF,TGTGCCAGCAGCTTGGGTCAGGACACCTACGAGCAGTACTTC
TRBD1,TRBV30,TRBJ1-1,CAWSSGGPGTEAFF,TGTGCCTGGAGTTCAGGGGGCCCCGGGACTGAAGCTTTCTTT
TRBD2,TRBV11-3,TRBJ2-1,CASSSRTSGNNEQFF,TGTGCCAGCAGCAGTCGGACTAGCGGGAACAATGAGCAGTTCTTC
TRBD2,TRBV13,TRBJ2-1,CASSQGLVTFF,TGTGCCAGCAGCCAGGGACTAGTGACCTTCTTC
-,TRBV13,TRBJ1-2,CASSPREGNYGYTF,TGTGCCAGCAGCCCACGGGAGGGTAACTATGGCTACACCTTC
-,TRBV30,TRBJ2-2,CAWSRGGVDTGELFF,TGTGCCTGGAGTAGGGGCGGGGTGGACACCGGGGAGCTGTTTTTT
-,TRBV13,TRBJ2-3,CASSARLVDGATDTQYF,TGTGCCAGCAGCGCCCGACTAGTCGACGGGGCCACAGATACGCAGTATTTT
TRBD2,TRBV18,TRBJ2-5,CASSPLAGIQETQYF,TGTGCCAGCTCACCACTAGCGGGGATACAAGAGACCCAGTACTTC